A selection of T cell receptor beta chains follows, all from one sample in a study of neoadjuvant anti-PD-1 for oral cavity cancer. Some clones are missing from TCRdb's copy, which holds only in-frame ones; the method was immunoSEQ multiplex PCR. The sample shows about 5,700 clones, 60% of them seen only once. The sample consisted of tumor tissue, taken before nivolumab (anti-PD-1) treatment. These receptors originate from a person between 40 and 85 years old with oral cavity squamous cell carcinoma. Each CDR3 is given with its conserved first and last residue. D genes are given only for firm matches. Clone size is not always given. Where it is, it says once, few, many or a class for expanded clones.

>12|TRBV5-4|TRBJ2-1|NA|NA
TGTGCCAGCAGCTACGACAGGGCGGCGGGGCTCTTC
CASSYDRAAGLF
>13|TRBV9|TRBJ1-2|large|NA
TGTGCCAGCAGCGTAGGGGGATACTATGGCTACACCTTC
CASSVGGYYGYTF
>18|TRBV6-1|TRBJ1-5|NA|NA
TGTGCCAGCAGTGAAGCTGTAGGTAATTCAGGGGTTCATCAGCCCCAGCATTTT
CASSEAVGNSGVHQPQHF
>15|TRBV5-1|TRBJ2-5|NA|TRBD1
TGCGCCAGCAGCCACCCGGGACAGGGTGCGGAGACCCAGTACTTC
CASSHPGQGAETQYF
>12|TRBV6-4|TRBJ2-1|NA|NA
TGTGCCAGCAGCAACCAATACAATGAGCAGTTCTTC
CASSNQYNEQFF
>15|TRBV2|TRBJ2-1|once|NA
TGTGCCAGCAGCAGCCAGGTGAAATACTACAATGAGCAGTTCTTC
CASSSQVKYYNEQFF
>15|TRBV28|TRBJ2-5|NA|TRBD2
TGTGCCAGCAGTTTACCTAGCGGTGGCCAAGAGACCCAGTACTTC
CASSLPSGGQETQYF
>14|TRBV18|TRBJ1-1|NA|NA
TGTGCCAGCTCACCTCCAGGGCTGGGCACTGAAGCTTTCTTT
CASSPPGLGTEAFF
>12|TRBV27|TRBJ1-4|NA|TRBD1
TGTGCCAGCGGTGACAGGGAGGAAAAACTGTTTTTT
CASGDREEKLFF
>15|TRBV11-3|TRBJ2-1|NA|NA
TGTGCCAGCAGCTTAGATGTGGGCTCCTACAATGAGCAGTTCTTC
CASSLDVGSYNEQFF
>14|TRBV28|TRBJ2-3|few|NA
TGTGCCAGCAGTTTAACCCGTCGTGCAGATACGCAGTATTTT
CASSLTRRADTQYF
>11|TRBV2|TRBJ1-1|NA|NA
TGTGCCTGTTCCTTCCGCACTGAAGCTTTCTTT
CACSFRTEAFF
>14|TRBV4-1|TRBJ1-2|NA|NA
TGCGCCAGCAGCCAAGATCCTGGGGTCTATGGCTACACCTTC
CASSQDPGVYGYTF
>18|TRBV18|TRBJ2-2|NA|TRBD2
TGTGCCAGCTCACCGGCGGCTAGCGGGGGGGCGACCACCGGGGAGCTGTTTTTT
CASSPAASGGATTGELFF
>14|TRBV29-1|TRBJ1-1|NA|NA
TGCAGCGTTTCCGTCGGGGTTGTTGGCACTGAAGCTTTCTTT
CSVSVGVVGTEAFF
>13|TRBV6-5|TRBJ2-3|NA|NA
TGTGCCAGCAGAAAAACAGGGCCAGATACGCAGTATTTT
CASRKTGPDTQYF
>12|TRBV27|TRBJ1-2|once|TRBD1
TGTGCCAGCAGTAAACAGGGGTATGGCTACACCTTC
CASSKQGYGYTF
>15|TRBV18|TRBJ1-1|NA|NA
TGTGCCAGCTCACCAACGCCGACGCGTGACACTGAAGCTTTCTTT
CASSPTPTRDTEAFF
>13|TRBV9|TRBJ2-7|NA|NA
TGTGCCAGCAGCGGTAACTTCCTAGGCGAGCAGTACTTC
CASSGNFLGEQYF
>15|TRBV6-5|TRBJ1-5|NA|NA
TGTGCCAGCAGACCCCGACCTTGGGGCAATCAGCCCCAGCATTTT
CASRPRPWGNQPQHF
>14|TRBV19|TRBJ2-1|few|NA
TGTGCCAGTAGATTGATAGGAGGGGACAATGAGCAGTTCTTC
CASRLIGGDNEQFF
>13|TRBV27|TRBJ2-7|NA|TRBD1
TGTGCCAGCGGGACAGGGTACACGATTGAGCAGTACTTC
CASGTGYTIEQYF
>14|TRBV27|TRBJ2-2|few|TRBD1
TGTGCCAGCAGTCGACAGGGGCTAGCCGGGGAGCTGTTTTTT
CASSRQGLAGELFF
>16|TRBV6-6|TRBJ1-1|once|NA
TGTGCCAGCAGTCACCGAGCCGGGACCGATTTTTATCGGGCTTTCTTT
CASSHRAGTDFYRAFF
>15|TRBV6-5|TRBJ1-1|NA|TRBD1
TGTGCCAGCAGTTACACAACAGGGGAGGACACTGAAGCTTTCTTT
CASSYTTGEDTEAFF
>15|TRBV28|TRBJ2-1|NA|TRBD2
TGTGCCAGCAGTGGGGAACTAGCGGCCTACAATGAGCAGTTCTTC
CASSGELAAYNEQFF
>15|TRBV30|TRBJ1-1|large|TRBD1
TGTGCCTGGAAGGGACAGGGCATCATGAACACTGAAGCTTTCTTT
CAWKGQGIMNTEAFF
>9|TRBV21-1|TRBJ2-7|few|NA
TGTGCCAGCACGGGGGAGCAGTACTTC
CASTGEQYF
>14|TRBV5-1|TRBJ1-5|few|NA
TGCGCCAGCAGCGACGTGGGGGGCAATCAGCCCCAGCATTTT
CASSDVGGNQPQHF
>19|TRBV7-8|TRBJ2-1|NA|TRBD2
TGTGCCAGCAGCTTAGCCCCGGGACTAGCGGGAGGTAGGTTCAATGAGCAGTTCTTC
CASSLAPGLAGGRFNEQFF
>14|TRBV27|TRBJ2-5|once|TRBD1
TGTGCCAGCAGTCGACAGGGGGCGCGGGAGACCCAGTACTTC
CASSRQGARETQYF
>16|TRBV9|TRBJ1-4|NA|NA
TGTGCCAGCAGCGTAGAAGGGCAGGCTCGTGATGAAAAACTGTTTTTT
CASSVEGQARDEKLFF
>12|TRBV5-1|TRBJ2-7|few|NA
TGCGCCAGCAGCTTGGTGTCCTACGAGCAGTACTTC
CASSLVSYEQYF
>12|TRBV7-2|TRBJ2-5|NA|NA
TGTGCCAGCAGCGTTAGGACGGAGACCCAGTACTTC
CASSVRTETQYF
>13|TRBV7-3|TRBJ2-2|NA|NA
TGTGCCAGCAGCTCCTCCGGCTCCGGGGAGCTGTTTTTT
CASSSSGSGELFF
>13|TRBV5-8|TRBJ2-2|few|NA
TGTGCCAGCAGCCCATCTAACACCGGGGAGCTGTTTTTT
CASSPSNTGELFF
>15|TRBV4-2|TRBJ2-7|once|NA
TGTGCCAGCAGCCAGGCGGGACACCGGGGGAACGAGCAGTACTTC
CASSQAGHRGNEQYF
>14|TRBV6-6|TRBJ1-2|NA|NA
TGTGCCAGCAGTTACTCAGGACAGACATATGGCTACACCTTC
CASSYSGQTYGYTF
>16|TRBV2|TRBJ1-4|NA|TRBD1
TGTGCCAGCAGTTCGGACAGGGGGTCAACTAATGAAAAACTGTTTTTT
CASSSDRGSTNEKLFF
>16|TRBV21-1|TRBJ2-3|few|NA
TGTGCCAGCAGCAAAGTTCAACGGACCACCTTAGATACGCAGTATTTT
CASSKVQRTTLDTQYF